This T cell receptor (beta chain) was observed in a study of cytomegalovirus exposure and HLA in healthy donors. The CDR3 loop spans 12 amino acids. The germline CDR1 and CDR2 sequences are LNHDA and SQIVND (reference sequence). Trimming removed 0 bases from V and 8 bases from J, with 7 bases in between. This PCR relied on a set of 60 Vbeta primers and 13 Jbeta primers. TCRdb's table, derived via immunoSEQ multiplex PCR, lists solely in-frame clones and lacks some. This sample has some 170,000 clones, with under 80% found just once. This clone has more than one count but fewer than ten. The receptor's source is a human donor in good health. The chain has TRBV19 and TRBJ1-2; D gene ambiguous. The sequenced material came from PBMCs. As DNA, the CDR3 is TGTGCCAGTAGTATAGAGCGGAGCGGCTACACCTTC. Protein product: CASSIERSGYTF.